This T cell receptor beta chain is drawn from a study of untreated major depressive disorder. From thawed PBMCs, CD4+ T cells were purified by negative selection. Germline V gene data show CDR1 as MDHEN and CDR2 as SYDVKM. CDR3 length equals 17 residues. V lost 6 bases and J lost 7, with 25 bases in between. Notes on the study in general: A comparatively small sample limits the generalizability of these findings.

Sequencing used immunoSEQ multiplex PCR; TCRdb keeps in-frame clones, though not all of them. The sample carries 20,000 to 25,000 clones, just under 90% recorded once. This clone appeared once. Its antigen is not identified. This sequence joins TRBV28 and TRBJ1-5; weak D call: TRBD1 (6 bases). Sequencing used CD4+ T cells from PBMCs. The receptor comes from a middle-aged woman in good health. The DNA for the CDR3 is TGTGCCAGCAGCCCCCCATCGAATACAGGGTCGAGGCAGCCCCAGCATTTT. It codes for CASSPPSNTGSRQPQHF.